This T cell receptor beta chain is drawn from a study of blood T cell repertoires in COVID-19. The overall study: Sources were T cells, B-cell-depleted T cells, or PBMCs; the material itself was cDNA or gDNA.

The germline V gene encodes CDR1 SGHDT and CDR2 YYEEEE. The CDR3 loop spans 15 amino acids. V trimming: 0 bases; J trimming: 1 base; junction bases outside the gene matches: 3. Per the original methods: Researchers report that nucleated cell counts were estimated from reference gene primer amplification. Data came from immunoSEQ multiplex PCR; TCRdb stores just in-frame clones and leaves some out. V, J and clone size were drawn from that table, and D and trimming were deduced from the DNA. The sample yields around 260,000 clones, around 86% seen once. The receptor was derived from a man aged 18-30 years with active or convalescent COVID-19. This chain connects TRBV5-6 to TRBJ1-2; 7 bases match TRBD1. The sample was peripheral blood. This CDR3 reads CASSLAGGINYGYTF. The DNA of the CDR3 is TGTGCCAGCAGCTTGGCAGGGGGAATTAACTATGGCTACACCTTC. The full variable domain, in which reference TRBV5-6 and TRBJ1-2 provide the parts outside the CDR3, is DAGVTQSPTHLIKTRGQQVTLRCSPKSGHDTVSWYQQALGQGPQFIFQYYEEEERQRGNFPDRFSGHQFPNYSSELNVNALLLGDSALYLCASSLAGGINYGYTFGSGTRLTVV.